This T cell receptor beta chain stems from a study of regulatory T cells in long-lasting Graves disease. The overall study: By definition, persistent Graves' disease involved antithyroid drugs for over 5 years alongside positive TSH receptor antibodies.

The sample's time point: persistent/refractory GD, antithyroid drugs over 5 years with positive TRAb. PBMC RNA served as the TCR library source. EDTA tubes collected 9 to 9.5 milliliters of peripheral blood. There are a few counts of this clonotype. Its target is not known. Building the TCR beta libraries relied on iRepertoire HTBI primers, and CDR3 regions underwent Arm-PCR. Each CDR3 protein gets one entry after TCRdb re-called the multiplex PCR reads with MiXCR. Of over 450,000 distinct CDR3 sequences in the sample, about 22% were seen once. Broader study findings: It was in persistent disease that TRBV28, TRBJ1-2 and TRBJ2-5 were favored. Newly diagnosed Graves' patients exceeded persistent ones in TCR diversity.

The germline V gene encodes CDR1 SGHVS and CDR2 FNYEAQ. This CDR3 is 16 amino acids long. The V gene lost 1 base and the J gene lost 0 bases, with 10 bases spanning the gap. The sequenced sample was peripheral blood mononuclear cells (PBMCs), obtained when the disease was refractory, from a patient treated with antithyroid drugs. J is TRBJ1-5 and V is TRBV7-6, with unresolved D. The source of this sequence is a female donor with Graves disease. The CDR3 DNA is TGTGCCAGCAGCTTAGTTGGAGGTCGTAGCAATCAGCCCCAGCATTTT. It codes for CASSLVGGRSNQPQHF.